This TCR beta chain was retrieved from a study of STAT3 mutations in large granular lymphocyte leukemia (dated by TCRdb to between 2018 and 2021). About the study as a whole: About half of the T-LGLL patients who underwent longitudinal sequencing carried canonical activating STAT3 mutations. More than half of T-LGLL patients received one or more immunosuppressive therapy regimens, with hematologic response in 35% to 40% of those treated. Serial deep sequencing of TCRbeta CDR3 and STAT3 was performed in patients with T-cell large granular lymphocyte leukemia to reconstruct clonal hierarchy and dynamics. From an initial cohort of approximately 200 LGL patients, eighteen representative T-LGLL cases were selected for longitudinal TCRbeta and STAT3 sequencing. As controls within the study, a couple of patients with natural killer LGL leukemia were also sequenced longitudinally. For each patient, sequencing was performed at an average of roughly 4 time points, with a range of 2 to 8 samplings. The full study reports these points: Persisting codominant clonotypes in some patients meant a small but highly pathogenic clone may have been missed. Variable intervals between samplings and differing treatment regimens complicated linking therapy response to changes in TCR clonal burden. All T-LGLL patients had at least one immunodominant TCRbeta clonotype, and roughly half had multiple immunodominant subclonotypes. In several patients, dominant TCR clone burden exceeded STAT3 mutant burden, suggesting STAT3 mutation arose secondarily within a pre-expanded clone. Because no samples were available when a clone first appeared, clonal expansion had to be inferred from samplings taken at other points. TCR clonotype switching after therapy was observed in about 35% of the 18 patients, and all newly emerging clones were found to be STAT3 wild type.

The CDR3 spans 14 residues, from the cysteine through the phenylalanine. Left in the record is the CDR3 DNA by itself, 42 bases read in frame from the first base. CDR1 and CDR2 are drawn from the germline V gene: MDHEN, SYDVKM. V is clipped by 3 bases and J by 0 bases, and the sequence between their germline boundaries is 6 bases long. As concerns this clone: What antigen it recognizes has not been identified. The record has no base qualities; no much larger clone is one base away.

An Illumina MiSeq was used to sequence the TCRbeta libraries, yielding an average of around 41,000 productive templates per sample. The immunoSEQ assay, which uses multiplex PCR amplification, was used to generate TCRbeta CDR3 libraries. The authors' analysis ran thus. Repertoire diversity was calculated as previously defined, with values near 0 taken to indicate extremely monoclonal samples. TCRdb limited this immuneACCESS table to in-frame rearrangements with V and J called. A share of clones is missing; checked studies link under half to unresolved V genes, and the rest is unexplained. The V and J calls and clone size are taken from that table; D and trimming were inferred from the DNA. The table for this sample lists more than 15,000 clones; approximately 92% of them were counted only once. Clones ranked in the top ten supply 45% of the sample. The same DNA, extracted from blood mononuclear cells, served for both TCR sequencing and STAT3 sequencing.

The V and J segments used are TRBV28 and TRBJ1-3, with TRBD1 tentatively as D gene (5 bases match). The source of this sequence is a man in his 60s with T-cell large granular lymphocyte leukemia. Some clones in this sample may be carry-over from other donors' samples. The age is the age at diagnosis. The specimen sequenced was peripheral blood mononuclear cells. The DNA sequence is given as TGTGCCAGCAGTTTGACAGTCTCTGGAAACACCATATATTTT. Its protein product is CASSLTVSGNTIYF.